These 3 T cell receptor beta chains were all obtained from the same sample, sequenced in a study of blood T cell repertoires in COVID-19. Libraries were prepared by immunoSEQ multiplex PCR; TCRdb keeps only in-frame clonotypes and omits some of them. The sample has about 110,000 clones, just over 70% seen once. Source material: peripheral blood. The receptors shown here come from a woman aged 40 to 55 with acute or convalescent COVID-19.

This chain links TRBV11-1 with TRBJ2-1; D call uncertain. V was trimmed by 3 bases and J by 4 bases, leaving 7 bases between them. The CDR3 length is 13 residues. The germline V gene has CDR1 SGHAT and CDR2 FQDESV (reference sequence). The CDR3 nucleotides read TGTGCCAGCAGCTTGGTTCAGTACAATGAGCAGTTCTTC. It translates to CASSLVQYNEQFF.

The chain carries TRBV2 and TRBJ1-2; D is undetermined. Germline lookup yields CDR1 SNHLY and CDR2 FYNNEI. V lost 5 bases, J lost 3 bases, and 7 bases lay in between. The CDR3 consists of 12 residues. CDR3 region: CASSLGDYGYTF. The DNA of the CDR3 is TGTGCCAGCAGTCTAGGTGACTATGGCTACACCTTC.

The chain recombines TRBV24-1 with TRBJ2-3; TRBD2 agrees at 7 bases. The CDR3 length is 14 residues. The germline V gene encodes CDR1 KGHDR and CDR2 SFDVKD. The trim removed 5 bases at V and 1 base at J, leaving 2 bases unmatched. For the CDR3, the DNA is TGTGCCACCAGTGCTAGCGGCCGCACAGATACGCAGTATTTT. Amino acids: CATSASGRTDTQYF.